Listed below are T cell receptor beta chains from one sample, sequenced in a study of blood T cell repertoires in COVID-19. TCRdb's copy holds only in-frame clones and misses some; the assay was immunoSEQ multiplex PCR. The repertoire has about 160,000 clones, about 90% of them found once; the top ten carry roughly 6.1%. Sequencing was done on a sample of peripheral blood. These receptors originate from a man aged 80 or over with acute or convalescent COVID-19. The CDR3 runs from the conserved cysteine through the conserved F or W. Each record gives: CDR3 length, V gene, D gene, J gene, clone size, CDR3 protein, CDR3 DNA. A D gene is named only where the DNA matches it firmly. Where a row states a size, it is once, few, many or the class of an expanded clone; other rows omit it.

18	TRBV27	-	TRBJ2-7	-	CASSLSSMGAGVPYEQYF	TGTGCCAGCAGTTTATCTTCGATGGGGGCGGGAGTCCCCTACGAGCAGTACTTC
15	TRBV4-1	TRBD2	TRBJ2-1	-	CASSQDAGGRNEQFF	TGCGCCAGCAGCCAAGATGCGGGGGGGCGTAATGAGCAGTTCTTC
16	TRBV9	-	TRBJ2-1	once	CASSRDTETSYNEQFF	TGTGCCAGCAGCCGGGACACCGAGACCTCCTACAATGAGCAGTTCTTC
13	TRBV6-5	TRBD1	TRBJ2-2	-	CASKPGQGGELFF	TGTGCCAGCAAGCCGGGACAGGGCGGGGAGCTGTTTTTT
11	TRBV20-1	-	TRBJ2-1	-	CSAPTSGLQFF	TGCAGTGCTCCAACCTCGGGACTGCAGTTCTTC
21	TRBV5-1	TRBD1	TRBJ1-1	-	CASSLPRTGGRGIYQNTEAFF	TGCGCCAGCAGCTTGCCCCGCACAGGGGGTCGAGGGATTTACCAGAACACTGAAGCTTTCTTT
11	TRBV7-2	-	TRBJ1-1	-	CASSLGREAFF	TGTGCCAGCAGCCTTGGCAGAGAAGCTTTCTTT
14	TRBV5-1	-	TRBJ1-1	few	CASSSQERGTEAFF	TGCGCCAGCAGCTCCCAGGAGCGGGGCACTGAAGCTTTCTTT
14	TRBV19	-	TRBJ1-1	-	CASSIALLNTEAFF	TGTGCCAGTAGTATAGCCCTGTTGAACACTGAAGCTTTCTTT
19	TRBV15	-	TRBJ1-4	-	CATSRAERGRLAANEKLFF	TGTGCCACCAGCAGAGCGGAAAGGGGCCGATTGGCAGCTAATGAAAAACTGTTTTTT
13	TRBV10-3	-	TRBJ1-5	-	CAINNDLGQPQHF	TGTGCCATCAATAACGACCTAGGTCAGCCCCAGCATTTT
12	TRBV3-1/TRBV3-2	-	TRBJ2-1	-	CASSQGDREQFF	TGTGCCAGCAGCCAAGGAGACAGGGAGCAGTTCTTC
13	TRBV20-1	-	TRBJ2-5	-	CSASNEGTETQYF	TGCAGTGCTAGTAATGAGGGTACAGAGACCCAGTACTTC
15	TRBV5-1	TRBD2	TRBJ2-3	-	CASRHTSDSTDTQYF	TGCGCCAGCAGGCATACTAGCGACAGCACAGATACGCAGTATTTT
13	TRBV5-1	-	TRBJ1-1	-	CASSLAGSTEAFF	TGCGCCAGCAGCTTGGCGGGAAGCACTGAAGCTTTCTTT
14	TRBV5-1	-	TRBJ2-7	few	CASSFGPTGYEQYF	TGCGCCAGCAGCTTCGGCCCAACGGGTTACGAGCAGTACTTC
15	TRBV27	TRBD1	TRBJ1-2	-	CASSFTGTGNYGYTF	TGTGCCAGCAGTTTTACCGGGACAGGGAACTATGGCTACACCTTC
14	TRBV28	TRBD1	TRBJ1-5	-	CASSWDSYNQPQHF	TGTGCCAGCAGTTGGGACAGTTACAATCAGCCCCAGCATTTT
13	TRBV29-1	-	TRBJ1-1	-	CSVEIGGNTEAFF	TGCAGCGTTGAGATTGGAGGTAACACTGAAGCTTTCTTT
14	TRBV4-1	TRBD1	TRBJ1-2	few	CASSQDRGGVGYTF	TGCGCCAGCAGCCAGGACAGGGGAGGAGTAGGCTACACCTTC
12	TRBV7-9	-	TRBJ1-1	-	CASSLARSEAFF	TGTGCCAGCAGCTTAGCCAGATCCGAAGCTTTCTTT
12	TRBV5-1	TRBD1	TRBJ1-2	-	CASSRGQDGYTF	TGCGCCAGCAGCCGTGGACAGGATGGCTACACCTTC
11	TRBV11-2	-	TRBJ2-1	few	CASSNSIEQFF	TGTGCCAGCAGCAACAGTATTGAGCAGTTCTTC
15	TRBV4-1	-	TRBJ1-6	-	CASSQDTGVNSPLHF	TGCGCCAGCAGCCAAGATACGGGTGTCAATTCACCCCTCCACTTT
14	TRBV15	-	TRBJ2-7	few	CATSRDVGPYEQYF	TGTGCCACCAGCAGAGATGTTGGCCCATACGAGCAGTACTTC
15	TRBV18	TRBD2	TRBJ2-1	-	CASSPASGGIYEQFF	TGTGCCAGCTCACCGGCTAGCGGGGGGATCTATGAGCAGTTCTTC
13	TRBV5-1	TRBD1	TRBJ2-5	-	CASSLRQGETQYF	TGCGCCAGCAGCTTGCGACAGGGGGAGACCCAGTACTTC
16	TRBV6-1	TRBD1	TRBJ1-5	-	CASSAYHRGGNQPQHF	TGTGCCAGCAGTGCCTATCACAGGGGGGGCAATCAGCCCCAGCATTTT
14	TRBV6-5	TRBD1	TRBJ1-2	-	CASSPQGGLGGYTF	TGTGCCAGCAGTCCCCAGGGGGGTTTGGGCGGCTACACCTTC
15	TRBV19	-	TRBJ1-6	once	CASSDAGHPTGALHF	TGTGCCAGTAGCGATGCTGGACACCCGACGGGAGCCCTCCACTTT
15	TRBV5-4	TRBD1	TRBJ2-7	-	CASSIQTGGSYEQYF	TGTGCCAGCAGCATTCAGACAGGGGGTTCCTACGAGCAGTACTTC
13	TRBV7-8	-	TRBJ1-2	few	CASRELNNYGYTF	TGTGCCAGCAGAGAGCTAAATAACTATGGCTACACCTTC
12	TRBV28	-	TRBJ1-6	-	CASSLEDSPLHF	TGTGCCAGCAGTTTGGAGGATTCACCCCTCCACTTT
14	TRBV19	-	TRBJ2-5	-	CASSTGTLQETQYF	TGTGCCAGTAGTACCGGGACTCTACAAGAGACCCAGTACTTC
15	TRBV6-5	TRBD1	TRBJ2-3	-	CASTVGQGRTDTQYF	TGTGCCAGCACCGTAGGACAGGGGAGGACAGATACGCAGTATTTT
14	TRBV19	TRBD1	TRBJ2-2	-	CASGGQGNTGELFF	TGTGCCAGTGGGGGACAGGGGAACACCGGGGAGCTGTTTTTT
15	TRBV24-1	TRBD2	TRBJ2-1	-	CATSDFAGGHNEQFF	TGTGCCACCAGTGATTTCGCGGGGGGGCACAATGAGCAGTTCTTC
12	TRBV2	TRBD2	TRBJ2-1	-	CASSEGAGGQFF	TGTGCCAGCAGTGAAGGTGCGGGAGGGCAGTTCTTC
23	TRBV10-1	TRBD1	TRBJ2-6	-	CASSESHGAGLGTGPSGANVLTF	TGCGCCAGCAGTGAGAGCCACGGGGCGGGCTTGGGGACAGGCCCATCTGGGGCCAACGTCCTGACTTTC
14	TRBV6-5	-	TRBJ1-5	-	CASSYDSNYQPQHF	TGTGCCAGCAGTTACGACAGCAATTATCAGCCCCAGCATTTT
14	TRBV5-4	-	TRBJ2-5	-	CASSPGIEGETQYF	TGTGCCAGCAGCCCGGGCATTGAGGGAGAGACCCAGTACTTC
15	TRBV5-6	TRBD1	TRBJ2-1	-	CASSLYRGSYNEQFF	TGTGCCAGCAGCTTGTACAGGGGGTCCTACAATGAGCAGTTCTTC
14	TRBV16	TRBD1	TRBJ2-7	-	CASSRGTVSYEQYF	TGTGCCAGCAGCCGGGGGACAGTCTCCTACGAGCAGTACTTC
16	TRBV18	TRBD1	TRBJ1-1	-	CASSPGTGGMNTEAFF	TGTGCCAGCTCACCCGGGACAGGGGGCATGAACACTGAAGCTTTCTTT
15	TRBV5-1	TRBD1	TRBJ2-2	once	CASSLGQGNTGELFF	TGCGCCAGCAGCTTGGGACAGGGGAACACCGGGGAGCTGTTTTTT
13	TRBV2	-	TRBJ1-5	-	CASSGQGGQPQHF	TGTGCCAGCAGTGGCCAGGGAGGGCAGCCCCAGCATTTT
15	TRBV14	TRBD1	TRBJ1-2	-	CASSQETGGIRGYTF	TGTGCCAGCAGCCAAGAGACAGGGGGAATACGTGGCTACACCTTC
13	TRBV6-5	-	TRBJ1-3	-	CATGGAGGNTIYF	TGTGCCACGGGGGGTGCGGGAGGAAACACCATATATTTT